The rows below give T cell receptor beta chains drawn from one sample of a study of blood T cell repertoires in COVID-19. The data were produced by immunoSEQ multiplex PCR, yet TCRdb's version contains in-frame clones alone and is incomplete. The repertoire holds hundreds of thousands of clones, around 87% seen once, with around 6% in the top ten. The specimen sequenced was peripheral blood. The receptors were gathered from a woman between 45 and 65 years old with COVID-19, enrolled during active disease. CDR3s include the opening cysteine and the closing phenylalanine or tryptophan. Fields, in order: CDR3 DNA, CDR3 protein, D gene, J gene, V gene, clone size. A D gene is named only where the DNA matches it firmly. For some rows the clone size is stated as once, few or many, or as a class when expanded; others skip it.

TGTGCCAGCAGCCCCGGGAGGGACAGGGGAAACACTGAAGCTTTCTTT CASSPGRDRGNTEAFF TRBD1 TRBJ1-1 TRBV5-4 once
TGTGCCACCAGTGGCGATAGCACAGATACGCAGTATTTT CATSGDSTDTQYF . TRBJ2-3 TRBV24-1 .
TGTGCCACCAGTGATCAGGGAGGAGAGACCCAGTACTTC CATSDQGGETQYF . TRBJ2-5 TRBV24-1 .
TGCGCCAGCAGCCCCAGGGCCAGCTCCTACGAGCAGTACTTC CASSPRASSYEQYF . TRBJ2-7 TRBV4-1 few
TGTGCCAGCAGTTCCCGGCGGCGGGGAAGGGTTTGGGACGAGCAGTACTTC CASSSRRRGRVWDEQYF . TRBJ2-7 TRBV6-2/TRBV6-3 .
TGTGCCTGGGGGCCCCAGGTCTACGAGCAGTACTTC CAWGPQVYEQYF . TRBJ2-7 TRBV30 .
TGTGCCAGCTCACCAGGACAGCTCCGTAATTCACCCCTCCACTTT CASSPGQLRNSPLHF . TRBJ1-6 TRBV18 .
TGTGCCAGCAGCCGGAGCACTGGGGCCAACGTCCTGACTTTC CASSRSTGANVLTF . TRBJ2-6 TRBV3-1/TRBV3-2 .
TGTGCCAGCAGCTCCCGGACAGGGGGTTTTTCTGAGCAGTTCTTC CASSSRTGGFSEQFF TRBD1 TRBJ2-1 TRBV7-6 .
TGCGCCAGCAGCTATAGCGGGAGGGGCTCCTACGAGCAGTACTTC CASSYSGRGSYEQYF TRBD2 TRBJ2-7 TRBV5-1 .
TGCGCCAGCAGCCAAGAACAGAGATCCTACAATGAGCAGTTCTTC CASSQEQRSYNEQFF . TRBJ2-1 TRBV4-1 few
TGCGCCAGCAGCCAGCAACAGGGAAGGGATGAAGCTTTCTTT CASSQQQGRDEAFF . TRBJ1-1 TRBV4-1 once
TGCGCCAGCAGGACGAATGAGGGAAACCCCTACGAGCAGTACTTC CASRTNEGNPYEQYF . TRBJ2-7 TRBV5-1 .
TGTGCCAGCAGCCCAATACGGGGGGAAGAGACCCAGTACTTC CASSPIRGEETQYF TRBD2 TRBJ2-5 TRBV5-4 .
TGTGCCAGCATCCTTGGACAGGGCCCCACAGATACGCAGTATTTT CASILGQGPTDTQYF TRBD1 TRBJ2-3 TRBV6-5 .
TGTGCCAGCAGCTTAGATGGACTAGCGGGAGGCCGGGAGACCCAGTACTTC CASSLDGLAGGRETQYF TRBD2 TRBJ2-5 TRBV7-9 .
TGTGCCAGCAGCTTCCCCGGGACTAGCACGATCGGGGAGCTGTTTTTT CASSFPGTSTIGELFF TRBD2 TRBJ2-2 TRBV5-6 .
TGTGCCAGCAGCTTGGATGCCAGGGCGAACACCGGGGAGCTGTTTTTT CASSLDARANTGELFF . TRBJ2-2 TRBV5-4 .
TGTGCCAGCAGCTTAGGGGACAGGGCCATTCGCGAGACCCAGTACTTC CASSLGDRAIRETQYF TRBD1 TRBJ2-5 TRBV7-8 .
TGTGCCAGCAAGACATGGGGACAAATAACTGAAGCTTTCTTT CASKTWGQITEAFF . TRBJ1-1 TRBV6-5 .
TGTGCCAGCAGCTTACTATCTAGTACGCAGTATTTT CASSLLSSTQYF . TRBJ2-3 TRBV7-9 .
TGTGCCAGCAGGGGCCAGGGCGGCAAGACTAGCGGGACCTACGAGCAGTACTTC CASRGQGGKTSGTYEQYF TRBD2 TRBJ2-7 TRBV25-1 .
TGTGCCAGCAGTTATGGTAGGGGGCAGGAGACCCAGTACTTC CASSYGRGQETQYF TRBD1 TRBJ2-5 TRBV6-5 once
TGTGCCAGCAGCTTAGATTGGGGACAGGGGTTAGGTGGTGAGCAGTTCTTC CASSLDWGQGLGGEQFF TRBD1 TRBJ2-1 TRBV11-3 once
TGTGCCAGCAGCTACCGATTAGGAGCCTACAATGAGCAGTTCTTC CASSYRLGAYNEQFF . TRBJ2-1 TRBV11-2 once
TGTGCCAGTGGACAGTACGAGAACAATCAGCCCCAGCATTTT CASGQYENNQPQHF . TRBJ1-5 TRBV19 .
TGTGCCAGCAAGATGGAGGGGGCTGGTGAGCAGTTCTTC CASKMEGAGEQFF . TRBJ2-1 TRBV2 few
TGTGCCAGCAGTTTGGAAGGAAATGCGGGGGAGACCCAGTACTTC CASSLEGNAGETQYF . TRBJ2-5 TRBV28 .
TGTGCCAGCAGCCCGACTAGCGGGGGGATCTTGGAGCTGTTTTTT CASSPTSGGILELFF TRBD2 TRBJ2-2 TRBV7-7 few
TGTGCCAGCAGTTTGTACTACTCCAACCCGGGGACTGTAGACTTC CASSLYYSNPGTVDF . TRBJ1-2 TRBV27 .
TGTGCCAGCAGCGTAGCTCCGGGAATGAACACTGAAGCTTTCTTT CASSVAPGMNTEAFF . TRBJ1-1 TRBV9 .
TGCGCCAGCAGCCAAGAGGGCCTAGCGGGAGTCGGCACCGGGGAGCTGTTTTTT CASSQEGLAGVGTGELFF TRBD2 TRBJ2-2 TRBV4-3 .
TGTGCCAGCAGCTTAGCTGGCGGGAGGCCGCGGGGTCTCCAGTACTTC CASSLAGGRPRGLQYF TRBD2 TRBJ2-5 TRBV7-8 .
TGTGCCAGCAGCCAAGGTCCAGGGGTAGAGACCCAGTACTTC CASSQGPGVETQYF . TRBJ2-5 TRBV3-1/TRBV3-2 .
TGTGCCACCAGTGATTTCAGTAACTATGGCTACACCTTC CATSDFSNYGYTF . TRBJ1-2 TRBV24-1 .
TGCGCCAGCAGTCTGGACCGCGGGAGGGCCGTTGGAGAGACCCAGTACTTC CASSLDRGRAVGETQYF TRBD2 TRBJ2-5 TRBV10-1 once
TGTGCCAGCGCCCCCCGGGATATTAGCAATCAGCCCCAGCATTTT CASAPRDISNQPQHF . TRBJ1-5 TRBV7-8 once
TGTGCCTGGAGTGTGGGAGGGGTAGCTGGAAACACCATATATTTT CAWSVGGVAGNTIYF . TRBJ1-3 TRBV30 .
TGTGCCAGCAGCCCTGGGGCCGGCTATGGCTACACCTTC CASSPGAGYGYTF . TRBJ1-2 TRBV7-9 .
TGTGCCAGCAGCTTAGCAGGACAGGGGTGGGATACGCAGTATTTT CASSLAGQGWDTQYF TRBD1 TRBJ2-3 TRBV7-6 few
TGTGCCAGCAGCGCGGGACAGGGGAACACCGGGGAGCTGTTTTTT CASSAGQGNTGELFF . TRBJ2-2 TRBV21-1 .
TGTGCCAGCAGTCCCACAACCTCCTACGAGCAGTACTTC CASSPTTSYEQYF . TRBJ2-7 TRBV7-9 .